This T cell receptor (beta chain) was retrieved from a study of identical twins. After template switching added a universal primer site, the resulting cDNA carried unique molecular identifiers. Via MiXCR, TCRdb re-called the 5' RACE reads, giving one row per CDR3 protein. The sample contains about 890,000 distinct CDR3 sequences, about 12% of which appear only once. All donors were healthy Caucasians. These same records also appear under a second study, on yellow fever vaccine responses in identical twins. Per that study: In identical twins, vaccine T cell responses appeared partly shared and partly individual.

This sequence originates from a woman aged 18-30 years in good health. Sequencing was performed on PBMCs.

The chain's CDR3 is CASSGPGGRPQPNTGELFF. The CDR3 DNA reads as TGTGCCAGCAGTGGACCGGGTGGCAGGCCACAACCGAACACCGGGGAGCTGTTTTTT. The chain has TRBV25-1 and TRBJ2-2; D gene uncertain. V shed 4 bases and J shed 0 bases, with 21 bases lying between them. The V gene's germline CDR1 is MGHDK and CDR2 SYGVNS. The CDR3 runs to 19 residues.